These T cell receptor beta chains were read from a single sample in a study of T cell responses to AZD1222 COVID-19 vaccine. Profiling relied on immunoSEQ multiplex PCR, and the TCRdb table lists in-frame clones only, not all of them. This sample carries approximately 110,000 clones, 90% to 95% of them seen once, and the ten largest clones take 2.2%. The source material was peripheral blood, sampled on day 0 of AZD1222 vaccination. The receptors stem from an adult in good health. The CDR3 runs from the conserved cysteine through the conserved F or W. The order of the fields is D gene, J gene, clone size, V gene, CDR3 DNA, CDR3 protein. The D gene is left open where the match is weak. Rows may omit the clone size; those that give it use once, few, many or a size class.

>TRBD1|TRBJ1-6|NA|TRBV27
TGTGCCAGCAGTTCGACAGGGGGCGGGTCACCCCTCCACTTT
CASSSTGGGSPLHF
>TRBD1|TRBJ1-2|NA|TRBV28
TGTGCCAGCAGTCTATATACAGGGGGCGACGGCTACACCTTC
CASSLYTGGDGYTF
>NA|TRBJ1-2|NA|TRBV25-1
TGTGCCAGCAGTGATGGGTGGGGTGGCTATGGCTACACCTTC
CASSDGWGGYGYTF
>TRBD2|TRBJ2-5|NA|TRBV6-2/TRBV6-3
TGTGCCAGCAGTTACCTACTCACGATGACTAGCGGGACCCTAAGGACCCAGTACTTC
CASSYLLTMTSGTLRTQYF
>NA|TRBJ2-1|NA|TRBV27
TGTGCCAGCAGTACCATAGGGACGTACAATGAGCAGTTCTTC
CASSTIGTYNEQFF
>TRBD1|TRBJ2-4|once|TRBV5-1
TGCGCCAGCAGCACGCGGACAGGGGTGAACATTCAGTACTTC
CASSTRTGVNIQYF
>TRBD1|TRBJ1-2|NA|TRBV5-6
TGTGCCAGCAGCTTGGGACAGGGGAGGGTTAACTATGGCTACACCTTC
CASSLGQGRVNYGYTF
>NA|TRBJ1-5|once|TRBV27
TGTGCCAGCAGACGGCCGGGTCAGCCCCAGCATTTT
CASRRPGQPQHF
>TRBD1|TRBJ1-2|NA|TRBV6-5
TGTGCCAGCAGCCACAGGGGGCAAGACTATGGCTACACCTTC
CASSHRGQDYGYTF
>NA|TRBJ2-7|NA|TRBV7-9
TGTGCCAGCAACCCACCAACCCTCTACGAGCAGTACTTC
CASNPPTLYEQYF
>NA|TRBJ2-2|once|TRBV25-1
TGTGCCAGCAGTGTTCCCTCTAGCGCTACCGGGGAGCTGTTTTTT
CASSVPSSATGELFF
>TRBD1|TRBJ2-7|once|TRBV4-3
TGCGCCAGCAGCCAAGGGACAGGGAGCTCCTACGAGCAGTACTTC
CASSQGTGSSYEQYF
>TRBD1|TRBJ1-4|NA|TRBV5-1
TGCGCCAGCAGCCCTGACAGGGGTGGGGCTAATGAAAAACTGTTTTTT
CASSPDRGGANEKLFF
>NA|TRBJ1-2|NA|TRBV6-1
TGTGCCAGCAGTGAAAATCCTAACTATGGCTACACCTTC
CASSENPNYGYTF
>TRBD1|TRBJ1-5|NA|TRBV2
TGTGCCATCGGGACAGGGGGCTATCAGCCCCAGCATTTT
CAIGTGGYQPQHF
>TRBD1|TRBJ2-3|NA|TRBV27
TGTGCCAGCAGTTCAGGGACAGGCAAAGATACGCAGTATTTT
CASSSGTGKDTQYF
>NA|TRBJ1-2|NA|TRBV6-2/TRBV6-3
TGTGCCAGCAGTGACAGAAGCTCTCCCTATGGCTACACCTTC
CASSDRSSPYGYTF
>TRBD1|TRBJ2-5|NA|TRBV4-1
TGCGCCAGCAGCCAAGTCCCTTCCGGGACAGGGGTTTGGGTCCAAGAGACCCAGTACTTC
CASSQVPSGTGVWVQETQYF